This TCR beta chain appears in the sequencing data of a study of T cell changes during pregnancy in multiple sclerosis. V was pared by 8 bases and J by 2 bases, with 15 bases between. Germline V lookup: CDR1 ENHRY, CDR2 SYGVKD. This CDR3 contains 15 residues. Here immunoSEQ multiplex PCR was the method, and the copy in TCRdb shows in-frame clones only, minus some. Of tens of thousands of clones in the sample, roughly 94% were seen once. The chain couples TRBV10-3 to TRBJ2-2; D is possibly TRBD2 (7 bases). The TCR originated in a female donor with multiple sclerosis, enrolled in a pregnancy study. This material consisted of peripheral blood, taken in the third trimester of pregnancy. The CDR3, as DNA: TGTGCCATCGGGGGGGGCGGAACTAACACCGGGGAGCTGTTTTTT. This encodes CAIGGGGTNTGELFF.